This T cell receptor beta chain was profiled in a study of blood T cell repertoires in COVID-19 (TCRdb year 2020). About the study as a whole: Samples covering the acute and convalescent phases of COVID-19 were provided by collaborators in the United States, Italy and Spain. The material from the prospective study consisted of cDNA or gDNA derived from T cells, B-cell-depleted T cells, or PBMCs. Deeply sampled blood TCRbeta repertoires from subjects exposed to, actively infected with, or recovered from COVID-19 were included in the dataset. The repertoires were released in a freely available public database intended as a resource for research on the immune response to SARS-CoV-2. The samples were drawn from two sources: the first 160 participants of the ongoing ImmuneRACE study, and about 1,300 subjects contributed by 6 global collaborators. The sample metadata nearly always contained a de-identified subject ID, COVID-19 status, age in years and sex. Where available, HLA class I and class II types were obtained from metadata supplied by the sample provider rather than from assay-based typing. Overall study outcomes, separate from this receptor: Clinical and demographic metadata were provided uncurated, with the amount varying by source and participant.

The germline V gene encodes CDR1 LNHDA and CDR2 SQIVND (reference sequence). Measured from the cysteine to the phenylalanine, the CDR3 is 16 residues long. CDR3 DNA only is kept here, 48 bases in frame from base 1. V loses 3 bases, J loses 0 bases, and the germline ends lie 14 bases apart. TCRbeta CDR3 regions were amplified from genomic DNA by means of the immunoSEQ Assay, a bias-controlled multiplex PCR. The paper's processing steps were these. The number of nucleated cells in each sample was estimated from the amplification of reference gene primers within the assay. To quantify the absolute abundance of each unique TCRbeta CDR3 rearrangement, sequence reads were collapsed and filtered. For each sample, productive Simpson clonality was calculated as the square root of Simpson's diversity index across productive rearrangements. TCRdb took over this immuneACCESS table, retaining in-frame rearrangements with V and J assigned. Such tables are incomplete; in checked studies, under half of the missing clones stem from an unresolved V gene, and the remainder is unexplained. V and J calls and clone size are those listed in that table; D and trimming were worked out from the DNA. This sample holds hundreds of thousands of clones; roughly 76% were observed only once. The ten largest clonotypes hold 7.5% of the sample.

One collaborating source in Seattle enrolled patients while the patients were actively infected and followed the patients over time throughout the course of disease. Collaborating institutions collected whole blood in K2EDTA tubes following their own protocols. Collaborator samples were shipped for TCRbeta analysis as frozen whole blood, isolated PBMCs, or DNA extracted from either sample type. On this clone itself: The antigen this receptor binds is unknown. Base quality data are lacking; no much larger clone is found one base away.

The receptor was derived from a woman aged 80 or older with COVID-19, enrolled during active disease. Sequencing used peripheral blood. The chain uses TRBV19 and TRBJ1-2; the D gene is possibly TRBD1, with 5 bases matching. Read as DNA, the sequence is TGTGCCAGTAGTATCCTTGGGGCGATGACTAACTATGGCTACACCTTC. Translated, it gives CASSILGAMTNYGYTF.